Following are 12 T cell receptor beta chains from one sample sequenced in a study of shared clonotypes between healthy human individuals. The table came from immunoSEQ multiplex PCR; TCRdb's copy has only in-frame clones and leaves some out. The sample has some 2.3 million clones; 85% to 95% are singletons. Input material: naive CD4+ T cells from PBMCs. Regarding subset: CD45RA+ positively selected. These receptors were obtained from a man between 18 and 35 years old in good health. Some clones in this sample may be carry-over from other donors' samples.

The gene calls are TRBV5-1 and TRBJ2-5, with D possibly matching TRBD1 (6 bases). The CDR3 has 15 amino acids. With 6 bases removed from V and 3 bases from J, the gap between germline ends came to 18 bases. Looked up from germline, CDR1 is SGHRS and CDR2 is YFSETQ. CDR3 loop: CASTPIVGGEETQYF. Written as DNA, the CDR3 is TGCGCCAGCACCCCGATTGTAGGGGGAGAAGAGACCCAGTACTTC.

This chain connects TRBV6-5 to TRBJ2-1; 8 bases are shared with TRBD2. After removal of 2 bases from V and 2 bases from J, the junction contained 2 bases not matched to a gene. This CDR3 is 15 amino acids long. Per germline, CDR1 MNHEY and CDR2 SVGAGI. CDR3 sequence (DNA): TGTGCCAGCAGTTACGGGACTAGTACCTACAATGAGCAGTTCTTC. The encoded protein is CASSYGTSTYNEQFF.

This clone was recorded once. This rearrangement joins TRBV10-3 to TRBJ2-7; 13 positions match TRBD2. The germline gives CDR1 ENHRY, CDR2 SYGVKD. The CDR3 contains 16 residues. V lost 6 bases to trimming and J lost 4 bases; unmatched junction nucleotides: 9. For the CDR3, the DNA is TGTGCCATCAGAATGACGGGGACTAGCGGGATGTACGAGCAGTACTTC. Its translation: CAIRMTGTSGMYEQYF.

V gene TRBV5-4 combines with J gene TRBJ2-2; D is ambiguous. The germline V gene has CDR1 SGHNT and CDR2 YYREEE (reference sequence). This CDR3 has 16 residues. The ends were cut back, 0 bases at V and 1 base at J, with 10 bases in the middle. CDR3 in DNA: TGTGCCAGCAGCTTGGGGGCCGTTAGGAACACCGGGGAGCTGTTTTTT. Its protein product is CASSLGAVRNTGELFF.

On this clone itself: This may come from a read error, since a much larger clone is one base off. Other DNA sequences within the sample encode an identical CDR3. This chain joins TRBV5-4 and TRBJ1-5; D gene ambiguous. Germline V lookup: CDR1 SGHNT, CDR2 YYREEE (reference sequence). Trimming took 4 bases from V and 1 from J, leaving 6 bases between them. This CDR3 region has 13 residues. CDR3 protein: CASSLDSNQPQHF. The CDR3 coding sequence is TGTGCCAGCAGCCTAGACAGCAATCAGCCCCAGCATTTT.

The chain carries TRBV19 and TRBJ2-2, with D possibly being TRBD2 (6 bases). The CDR3 has 15 residues. Looked up from germline, CDR1 is LNHDA and CDR2 is SQIVND (reference sequence). With 3 bases removed from V and 5 bases from J, the gap between germline ends came to 13 bases. This CDR3 is CASSINDGRTGELFF. CDR3 coding DNA: TGTGCCAGTAGTATTAACGATGGGAGGACCGGGGAGCTGTTTTTT. Filled out from reference TRBV19 and TRBJ2-2, the complete variable domain reads DGGITQSPKYLFRKEGQNVTLSCEQNLNHDAMYWYRQDPGQGLRLIYYSQIVNDFQKGDIAEGYSVSREKKESFPLTVTSAQKNPTAFYLCASSINDGRTGELFFGEGSRLTVL.

The chain carries TRBV19 and TRBJ2-3; tentative D call: TRBD2 (5 bases). Trimming cost V 5 bases and J 6 bases, with 15 bases left between them. The germline gives CDR1 LNHDA, CDR2 SQIVND (reference sequence). The CDR3 spans 14 residues. The CDR3 here is CASSDPAATDTQYF. CDR3 DNA sequence: TGTGCCAGTAGTGATCCAGCGGCGACGGATACGCAGTATTTT.

This clone was seen more than once but under ten times. The chain recombines TRBV7-6 with TRBJ1-1; tentatively, D is TRBD1 (6 bases). Trimming took 0 bases from V and 2 from J, leaving 10 bases between them. The CDR3 runs to 15 residues. Germline V gene lookup returns CDR1 SGHVS and CDR2 FNYEAQ. This CDR3 reads CASSLAWGPNTEAFF. The CDR3 DNA sequence: TGTGCCAGCAGCTTAGCGTGGGGGCCAAACACTGAAGCTTTCTTT.

The chain combines TRBV7-2 with TRBJ1-2; unclear D gene. Per the germline V gene, CDR1 is SGHTA and CDR2 is FQGNSA. Trimming shortened V by 3 bases and J by 2 bases, and 10 bases separated the two germline ends. The CDR3 contains 14 residues. This CDR3 reads CASSFRPGNYGYTF. The CDR3 DNA follows: TGTGCCAGCAGCTTTCGCCCGGGGAACTATGGCTACACCTTC.

This rearrangement joins TRBV11-2 to TRBJ2-7, with D possibly matching TRBD1 (6 bases). The CDR3 runs to 15 residues. CDR1 and CDR2 (germline): SGHAT, FQNNGV. The ends were cut back, 4 bases at V and 5 bases at J, with 18 bases in the middle. CDR3 in DNA: TGTGCCAGCAGCTGGATCAGGGGTCGTTGGAACGAGCAGTACTTC. This sequence encodes CASSWIRGRWNEQYF.

This chain connects TRBV5-6 to TRBJ1-2, with D perhaps matching TRBD1 (5 bases). Germline V lookup: CDR1 SGHDT, CDR2 YYEEEE. V was cut by 0 bases and J by 3 bases, with 12 bases left in between. The CDR3 extends over 15 amino acids. The CDR3 bases are TGTGCCAGCAGCTTGGCAGGCAGGGACTACTATGGCTACACCTTC. Translating it yields CASSLAGRDYYGYTF.

The rearrangement links TRBV7-9 to TRBJ2-5, with D possibly being TRBD1 (6 bases). V dropped 3 bases and J dropped 4 bases, with 12 bases sitting between them. Germline V CDR1 and CDR2: SEHNR, FQNEAQ (reference sequence). The CDR3 has 14 amino acids. The CDR3 here is CASSFRRGGETQYF. As DNA, the CDR3 is TGTGCCAGCAGCTTCCGCAGGGGCGGAGAGACCCAGTACTTC. The full variable domain, with the rest looked up from reference TRBV7-9 and TRBJ2-5, is DTGVSQNPRHKITKRGQNVTFRCDPISEHNRLYWYRQTLGQGPEFLTYFQNEAQLEKSRLLSDRFSAERPKGSFSTLEIQRTEQGDSAMYLCASSFRRGGETQYFGPGTRLLVL.